This T cell receptor (beta chain) emerged from a study of prognosis after radiotherapy for stage I lung cancer. About the study: Each non-small cell lung cancer patient was deemed medically inoperable. Patient ages ran from roughly 53 to 95, with a median of 74.5 years, and the group had about a dozen men and about 6 women. A biologically effective dose of at least 100 Gy came via 3-5 SBRT fractions.

Two rounds of multiplex PCR amplified TCR beta CDR3 from genomic DNA. First-round PCR employed TRBV- and TRBJ-specific primers for each gene. Each CDR3 protein gets one entry after TCRdb re-called the multiplex PCR reads with MiXCR. The sample holds fewer than 30,000 distinct CDR3 sequences, 35% to 55% seen once. Germline V gives CDR1 MNHNS, CDR2 SASEGT. This CDR3 is 15 amino acids long. Trimming at V came to 10 bases and at J to 8 bases, leaving 16 bases not matched to a gene. The chain links TRBV6-1 to TRBJ2-1, with 8 bases matching TRBD1. The sequence came from a donor of 50 years or more with non-small cell lung cancer. The material sequenced was PBMCs, taken before or after stereotactic body radiation therapy (not recorded which). The CDR3 coding sequence is TGTGCCATTAGCCGTAAAGTTGGACAGGGACATGAGCAGTTCTTC. It encodes CAISRKVGQGHEQFF.